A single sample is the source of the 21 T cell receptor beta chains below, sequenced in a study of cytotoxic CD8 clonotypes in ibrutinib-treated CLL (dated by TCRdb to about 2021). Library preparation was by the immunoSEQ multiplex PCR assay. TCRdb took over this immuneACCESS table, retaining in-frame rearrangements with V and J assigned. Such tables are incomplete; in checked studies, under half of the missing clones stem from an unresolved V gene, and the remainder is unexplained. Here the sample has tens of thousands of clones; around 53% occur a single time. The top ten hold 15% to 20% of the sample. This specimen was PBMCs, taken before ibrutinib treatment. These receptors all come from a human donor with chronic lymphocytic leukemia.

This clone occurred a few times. The chain's CDR3 is CASSGTGAQSYSNQPQHF. CDR3 nucleotide sequence: TGTGCCAGCAGCGGAACAGGCGCACAATCCTATAGCAATCAGCCCCAGCATTTT. V is TRBV7-9 and J is TRBJ1-5; weak D call: TRBD1 (5 bases). Trimming removed 5 bases at V and 0 bases at J, with 20 bases between. The CDR3 runs 18 residues. The germline gives CDR1 SEHNR, CDR2 FQNEAQ (reference sequence).

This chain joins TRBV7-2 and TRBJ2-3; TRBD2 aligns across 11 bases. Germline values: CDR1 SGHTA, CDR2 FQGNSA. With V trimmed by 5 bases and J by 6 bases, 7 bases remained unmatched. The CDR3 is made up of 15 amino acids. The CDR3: CASSISGGADDTQYF. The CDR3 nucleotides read TGTGCCAGCAGCATTAGCGGGGGGGCAGACGATACGCAGTATTTT.

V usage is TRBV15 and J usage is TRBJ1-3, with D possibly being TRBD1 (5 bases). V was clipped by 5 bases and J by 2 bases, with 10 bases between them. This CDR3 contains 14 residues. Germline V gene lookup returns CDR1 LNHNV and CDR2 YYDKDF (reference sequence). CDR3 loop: CATSRRGAGNTIYF. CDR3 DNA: TGTGCCACCAGCCGCCGAGGGGCTGGAAACACCATATATTTT.

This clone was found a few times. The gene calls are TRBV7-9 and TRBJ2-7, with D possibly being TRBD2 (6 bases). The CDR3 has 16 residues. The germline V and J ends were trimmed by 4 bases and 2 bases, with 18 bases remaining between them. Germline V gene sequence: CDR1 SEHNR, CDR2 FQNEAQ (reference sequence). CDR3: CASSSPAAPGAYEQYF. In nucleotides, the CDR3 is TGTGCCAGCAGCTCACCCGCGGCTCCGGGGGCCTACGAGCAGTACTTC.

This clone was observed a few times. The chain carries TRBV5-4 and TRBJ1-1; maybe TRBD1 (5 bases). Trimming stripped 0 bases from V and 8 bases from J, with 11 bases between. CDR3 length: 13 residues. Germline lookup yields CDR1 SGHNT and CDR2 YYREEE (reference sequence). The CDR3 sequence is CASSLVGGREAFF. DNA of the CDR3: TGTGCCAGCAGCTTGGTGGGGGGTAGGGAAGCTTTCTTT.

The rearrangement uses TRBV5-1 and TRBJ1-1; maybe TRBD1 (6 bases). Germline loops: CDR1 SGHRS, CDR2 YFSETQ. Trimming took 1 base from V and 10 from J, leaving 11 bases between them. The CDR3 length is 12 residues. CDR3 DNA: TGCGCCAGCAGCTTGTTGGGGGGCATAGCTTTCTTT. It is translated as CASSLLGGIAFF.

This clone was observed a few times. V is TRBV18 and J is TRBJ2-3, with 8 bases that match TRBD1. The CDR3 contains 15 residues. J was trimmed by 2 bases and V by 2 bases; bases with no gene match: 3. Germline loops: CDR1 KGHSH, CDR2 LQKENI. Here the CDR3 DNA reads TGTGCCAGCTCACCAAGGACAGGGATCACAGATACGCAGTATTTT. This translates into CASSPRTGITDTQYF.

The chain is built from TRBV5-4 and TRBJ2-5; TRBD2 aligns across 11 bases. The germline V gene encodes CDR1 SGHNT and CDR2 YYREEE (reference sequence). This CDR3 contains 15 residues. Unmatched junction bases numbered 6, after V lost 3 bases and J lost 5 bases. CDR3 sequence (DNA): TGTGCCAGCAGCTCATCTAGCGGGGGGAGGGAGACCCAGTACTTC. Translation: CASSSSSGGRETQYF.

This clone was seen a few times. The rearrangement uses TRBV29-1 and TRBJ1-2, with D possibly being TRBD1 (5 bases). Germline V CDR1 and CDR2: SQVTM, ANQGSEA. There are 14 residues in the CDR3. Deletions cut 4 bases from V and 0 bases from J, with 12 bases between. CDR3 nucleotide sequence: TGCAGCGTTGTACCCAGGGCCACTAACTATGGCTACACCTTC. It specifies CSVVPRATNYGYTF.

Here the CDR3 reads CASSSTGTNNEQFF. CDR3 nucleotides: TGTGCCAGCAGTTCAACCGGGACTAACAATGAGCAGTTCTTC. The chain employs TRBV6-6 and TRBJ2-1; 7 positions match TRBD2. This CDR3 is built from 14 residues. J lost 5 bases, V lost 4 bases, and 5 bases had no gene match. Germline V gene lookup returns CDR1 MNHNY and CDR2 SVGAGI (reference sequence).

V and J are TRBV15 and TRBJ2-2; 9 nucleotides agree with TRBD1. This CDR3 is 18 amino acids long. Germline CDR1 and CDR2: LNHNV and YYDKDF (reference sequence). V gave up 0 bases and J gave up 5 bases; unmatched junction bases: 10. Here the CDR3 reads CATSRDLAGTGLTGELFF. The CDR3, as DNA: TGTGCCACCAGCAGAGATCTGGCCGGGACAGGGTTAACCGGGGAGCTGTTTTTT.

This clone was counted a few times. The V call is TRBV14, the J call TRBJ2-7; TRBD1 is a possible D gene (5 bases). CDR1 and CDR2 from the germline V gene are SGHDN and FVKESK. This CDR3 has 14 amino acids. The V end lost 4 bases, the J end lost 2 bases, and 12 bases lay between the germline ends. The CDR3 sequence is CASSRRTGTYEQYF. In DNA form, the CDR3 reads TGTGCCAGCAGCCGCAGAACAGGTACCTACGAGCAGTACTTC.

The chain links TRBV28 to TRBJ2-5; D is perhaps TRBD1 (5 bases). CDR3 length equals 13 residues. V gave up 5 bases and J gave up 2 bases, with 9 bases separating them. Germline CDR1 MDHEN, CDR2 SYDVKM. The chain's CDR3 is CASSRTIQETQYF. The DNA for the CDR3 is TGTGCCAGCAGTCGGACAATACAAGAGACCCAGTACTTC.

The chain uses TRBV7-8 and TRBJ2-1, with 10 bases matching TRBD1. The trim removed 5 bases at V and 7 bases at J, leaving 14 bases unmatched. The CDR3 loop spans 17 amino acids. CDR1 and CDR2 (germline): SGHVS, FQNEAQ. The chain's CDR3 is CASSPRPGTGDGNEQFF. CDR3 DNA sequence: TGTGCCAGCAGCCCCCGTCCCGGGACAGGGGATGGTAATGAGCAGTTCTTC.

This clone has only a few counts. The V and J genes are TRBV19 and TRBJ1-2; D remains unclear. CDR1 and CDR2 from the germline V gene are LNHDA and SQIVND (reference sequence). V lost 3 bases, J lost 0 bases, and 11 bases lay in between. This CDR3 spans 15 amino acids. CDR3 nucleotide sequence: TGTGCCAGTAGTATGAAGGGAGGGACTAACTATGGCTACACCTTC. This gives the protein CASSMKGGTNYGYTF.

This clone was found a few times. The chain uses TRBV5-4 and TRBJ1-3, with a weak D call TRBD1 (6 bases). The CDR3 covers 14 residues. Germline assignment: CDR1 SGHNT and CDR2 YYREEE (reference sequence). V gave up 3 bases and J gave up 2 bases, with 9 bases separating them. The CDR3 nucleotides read TGTGCCAGCAGCTCTCAGGGGACTGGAAACACCATATATTTT. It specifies CASSSQGTGNTIYF.

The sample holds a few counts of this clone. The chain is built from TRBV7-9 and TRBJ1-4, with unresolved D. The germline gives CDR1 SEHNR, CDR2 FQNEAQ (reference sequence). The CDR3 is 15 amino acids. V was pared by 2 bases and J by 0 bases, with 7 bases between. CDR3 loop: CASSLTEATNEKLFF. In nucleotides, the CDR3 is TGTGCCAGCAGCTTAACAGAAGCAACTAATGAAAAACTGTTTTTT.

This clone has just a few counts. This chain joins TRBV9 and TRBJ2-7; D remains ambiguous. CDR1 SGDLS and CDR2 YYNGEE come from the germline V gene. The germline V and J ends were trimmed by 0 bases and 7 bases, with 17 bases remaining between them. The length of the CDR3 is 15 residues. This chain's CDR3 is CASSVASTPPGEQYF. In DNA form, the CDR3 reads TGTGCCAGCAGCGTAGCTTCGACACCGCCTGGGGAGCAGTACTTC.

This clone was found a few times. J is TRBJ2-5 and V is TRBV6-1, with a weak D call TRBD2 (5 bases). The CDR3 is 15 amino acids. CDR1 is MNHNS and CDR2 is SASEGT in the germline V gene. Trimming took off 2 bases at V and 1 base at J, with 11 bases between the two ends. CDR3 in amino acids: CASSELTSGQETQYF. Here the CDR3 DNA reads TGTGCCAGCAGTGAATTAACCAGCGGCCAAGAGACCCAGTACTTC.

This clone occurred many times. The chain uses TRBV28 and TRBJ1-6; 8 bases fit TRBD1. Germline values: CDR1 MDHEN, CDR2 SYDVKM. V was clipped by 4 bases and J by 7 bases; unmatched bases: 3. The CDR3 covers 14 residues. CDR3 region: CASSSGGENSPLHF. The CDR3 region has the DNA TGTGCCAGCAGTTCAGGGGGCGAAAATTCACCCCTCCACTTT.

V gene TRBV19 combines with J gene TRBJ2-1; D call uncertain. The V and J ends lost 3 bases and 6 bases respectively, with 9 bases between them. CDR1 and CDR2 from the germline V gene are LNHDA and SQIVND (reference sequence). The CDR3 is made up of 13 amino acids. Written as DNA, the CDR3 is TGTGCCAGTAGTATCCAAGACGTCAATGAGCAGTTCTTC. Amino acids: CASSIQDVNEQFF.